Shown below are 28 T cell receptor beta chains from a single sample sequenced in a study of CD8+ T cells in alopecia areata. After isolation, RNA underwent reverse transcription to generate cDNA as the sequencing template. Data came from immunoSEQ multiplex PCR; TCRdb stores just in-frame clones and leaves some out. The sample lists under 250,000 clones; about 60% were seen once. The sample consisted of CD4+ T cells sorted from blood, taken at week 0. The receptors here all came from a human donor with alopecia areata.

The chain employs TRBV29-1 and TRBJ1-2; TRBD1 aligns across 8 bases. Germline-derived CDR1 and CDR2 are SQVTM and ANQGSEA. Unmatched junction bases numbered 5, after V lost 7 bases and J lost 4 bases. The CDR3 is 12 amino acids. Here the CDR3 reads CSGGQGGYGYTF. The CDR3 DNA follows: TGCAGCGGCGGACAGGGCGGCTATGGCTACACCTTC.

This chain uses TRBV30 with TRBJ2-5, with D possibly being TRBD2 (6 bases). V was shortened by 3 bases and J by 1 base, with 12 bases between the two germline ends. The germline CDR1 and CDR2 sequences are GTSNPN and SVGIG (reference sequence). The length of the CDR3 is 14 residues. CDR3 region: CAWRNAGPQETQYF. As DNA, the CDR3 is TGTGCCTGGAGAAATGCGGGACCCCAAGAGACCCAGTACTTC.

CDR3: CASSLVYRGSGANVLTF. The CDR3 nucleotides read TGCGCCAGCAGCTTGGTTTACAGGGGTTCTGGGGCCAACGTCCTGACTTTC. This chain joins TRBV5-1 and TRBJ2-6, with 7 bases matching TRBD1. Trimming took 0 bases from V and 1 from J; bases not matched to a gene: 4. The CDR3 runs to 17 residues. The germline CDR1 and CDR2 sequences are SGHRS and YFSETQ.

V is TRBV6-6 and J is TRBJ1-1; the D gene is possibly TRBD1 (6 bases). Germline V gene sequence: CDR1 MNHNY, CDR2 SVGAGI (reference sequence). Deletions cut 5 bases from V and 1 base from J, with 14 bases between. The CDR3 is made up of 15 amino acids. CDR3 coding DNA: TGTGCCAGCAGTGCCCTTGACAGGAGGAACACTGAAGCTTTCTTT. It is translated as CASSALDRRNTEAFF.

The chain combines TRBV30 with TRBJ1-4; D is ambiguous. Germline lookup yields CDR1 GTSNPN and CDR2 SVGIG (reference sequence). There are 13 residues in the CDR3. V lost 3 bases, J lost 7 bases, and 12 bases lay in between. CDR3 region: CAWSELIGEKLFF. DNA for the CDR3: TGTGCCTGGAGCGAATTAATCGGTGAAAAACTGTTTTTT.

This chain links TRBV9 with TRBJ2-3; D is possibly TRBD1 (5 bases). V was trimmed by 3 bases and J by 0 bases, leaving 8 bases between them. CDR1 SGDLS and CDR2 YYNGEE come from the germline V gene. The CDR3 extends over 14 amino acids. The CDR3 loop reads CASSGGESTDTQYF. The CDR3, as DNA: TGTGCCAGCAGCGGGGGCGAGAGCACAGATACGCAGTATTTT.

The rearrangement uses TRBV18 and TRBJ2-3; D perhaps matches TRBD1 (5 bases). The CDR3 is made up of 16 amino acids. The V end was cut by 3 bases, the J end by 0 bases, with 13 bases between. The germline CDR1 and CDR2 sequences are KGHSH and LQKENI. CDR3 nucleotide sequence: TGTGCCAGCTCACCGGGTATGGCAGGGAGCACAGATACGCAGTATTTT. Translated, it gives CASSPGMAGSTDTQYF.

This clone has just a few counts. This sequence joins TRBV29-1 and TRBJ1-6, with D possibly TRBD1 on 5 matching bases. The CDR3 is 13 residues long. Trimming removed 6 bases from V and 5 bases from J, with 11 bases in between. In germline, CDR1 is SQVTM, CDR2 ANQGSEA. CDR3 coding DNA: TGCAGCGTCGGTCAACAGGATAATTCACCCCTCCACTTT. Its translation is CSVGQQDNSPLHF.

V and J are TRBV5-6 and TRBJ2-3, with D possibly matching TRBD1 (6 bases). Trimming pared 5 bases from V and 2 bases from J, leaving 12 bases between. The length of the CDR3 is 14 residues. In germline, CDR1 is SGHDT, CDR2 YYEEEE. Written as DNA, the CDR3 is TGTGCCAGCAGGTCCTGGGGGCACACAGATACGCAGTATTTT. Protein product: CASRSWGHTDTQYF.

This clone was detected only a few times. Here the CDR3 DNA reads TGTGCCAGCAGCTCGGGGACAGGGGGCGAGCAGTACTTC. This sequence encodes CASSSGTGGEQYF. The V call is TRBV7-3, the J call TRBJ2-7; TRBD1 matches 11 bases. Germline V gene data show CDR1 as SGHTA and CDR2 as FQGTGA. With V trimmed by 4 bases and J by 6 bases, 2 bases remained unmatched. This CDR3 is 13 amino acids long.

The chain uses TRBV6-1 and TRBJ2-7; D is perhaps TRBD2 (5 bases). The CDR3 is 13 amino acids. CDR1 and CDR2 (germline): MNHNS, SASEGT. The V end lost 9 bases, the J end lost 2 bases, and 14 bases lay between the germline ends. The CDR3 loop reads CASFPGNPYEQYF. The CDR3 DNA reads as TGTGCCAGTTTCCCGGGGAACCCCTACGAGCAGTACTTC.

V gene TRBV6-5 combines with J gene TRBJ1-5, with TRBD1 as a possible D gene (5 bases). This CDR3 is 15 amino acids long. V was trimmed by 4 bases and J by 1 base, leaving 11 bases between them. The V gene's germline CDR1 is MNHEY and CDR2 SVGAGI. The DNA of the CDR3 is TGTGCCAGCAGTTTGGGGGTCGGGAGCAATCAGCCCCAGCATTTT. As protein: CASSLGVGSNQPQHF.

CDR3 in DNA: TGTGCCAGCAGTTACTCGAGCCTAGCCCTCTTGTTCTTC. This encodes CASSYSSLALLFF. The rearrangement joins TRBV6-5 to TRBJ2-1; D may be TRBD2 (5 bases). Germline V gene lookup returns CDR1 MNHEY and CDR2 SVGAGI. The CDR3 sequence is 13 residues long. Trimming took off 0 bases at V and 15 bases at J, with 15 bases between the two ends.

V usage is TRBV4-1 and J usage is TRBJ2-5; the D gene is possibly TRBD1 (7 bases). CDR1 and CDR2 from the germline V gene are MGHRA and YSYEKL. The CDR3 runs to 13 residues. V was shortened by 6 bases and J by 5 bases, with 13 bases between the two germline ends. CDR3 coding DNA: TGCGCCAGCAGACTGACAGGGAGGGAGACCCAGTACTTC. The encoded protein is CASRLTGRETQYF.

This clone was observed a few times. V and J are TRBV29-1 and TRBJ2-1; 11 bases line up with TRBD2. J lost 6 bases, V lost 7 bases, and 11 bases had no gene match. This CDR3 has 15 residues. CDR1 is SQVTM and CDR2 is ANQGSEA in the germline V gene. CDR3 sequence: CSGRRTSGSRNEQFF. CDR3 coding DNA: TGCAGCGGACGGAGAACTAGCGGGAGTCGCAATGAGCAGTTCTTC.

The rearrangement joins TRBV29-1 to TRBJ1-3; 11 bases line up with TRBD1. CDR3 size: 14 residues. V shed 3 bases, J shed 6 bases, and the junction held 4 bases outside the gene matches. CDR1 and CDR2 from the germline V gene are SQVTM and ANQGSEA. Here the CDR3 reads CSVDQGQGVNTIYF. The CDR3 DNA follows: TGCAGCGTTGATCAGGGACAGGGGGTAAACACCATATATTTT.

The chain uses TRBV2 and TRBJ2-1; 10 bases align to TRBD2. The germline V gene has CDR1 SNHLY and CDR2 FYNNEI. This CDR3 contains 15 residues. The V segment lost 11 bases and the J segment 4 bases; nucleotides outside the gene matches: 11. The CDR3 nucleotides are TGTGCCTGGCCCAATAGCGGGGGGCAATACAATGAGCAGTTCTTC. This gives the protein CAWPNSGGQYNEQFF.

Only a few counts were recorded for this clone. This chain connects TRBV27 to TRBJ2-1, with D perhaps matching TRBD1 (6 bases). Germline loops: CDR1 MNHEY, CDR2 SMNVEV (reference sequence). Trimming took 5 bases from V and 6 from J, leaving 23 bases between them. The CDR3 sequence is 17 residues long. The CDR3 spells CASSPGAGTQTTNEQFF. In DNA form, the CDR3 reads TGTGCCAGCAGTCCCGGGGCCGGGACACAGACTACCAATGAGCAGTTCTTC.

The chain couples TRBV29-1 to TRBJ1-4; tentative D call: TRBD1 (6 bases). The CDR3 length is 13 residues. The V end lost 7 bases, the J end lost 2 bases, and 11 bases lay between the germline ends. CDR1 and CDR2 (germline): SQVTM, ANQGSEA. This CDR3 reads CSGRGGTNEKLFF. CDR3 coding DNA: TGCAGCGGACGAGGGGGGACTAATGAAAAACTGTTTTTT.

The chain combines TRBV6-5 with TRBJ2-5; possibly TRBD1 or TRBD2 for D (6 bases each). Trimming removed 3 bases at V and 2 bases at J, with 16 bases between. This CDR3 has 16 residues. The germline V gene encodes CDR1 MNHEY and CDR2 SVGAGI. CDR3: CASSYSGAVGQETQYF. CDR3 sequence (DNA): TGTGCCAGCAGTTATTCGGGGGCGGTAGGGCAAGAGACCCAGTACTTC.

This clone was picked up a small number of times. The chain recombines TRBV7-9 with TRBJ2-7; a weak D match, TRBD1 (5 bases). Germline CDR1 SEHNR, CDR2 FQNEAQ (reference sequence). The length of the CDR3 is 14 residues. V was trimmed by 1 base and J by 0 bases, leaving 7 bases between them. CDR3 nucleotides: TGTGCCAGCAGCTTAGACAGGAGCTCCTACGAGCAGTACTTC. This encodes CASSLDRSSYEQYF. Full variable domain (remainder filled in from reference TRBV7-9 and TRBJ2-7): DTGVSQNPRHKITKRGQNVTFRCDPISEHNRLYWYRQTLGQGPEFLTYFQNEAQLEKSRLLSDRFSAERPKGSFSTLEIQRTEQGDSAMYLCASSLDRSSYEQYFGPGTRLTVT.

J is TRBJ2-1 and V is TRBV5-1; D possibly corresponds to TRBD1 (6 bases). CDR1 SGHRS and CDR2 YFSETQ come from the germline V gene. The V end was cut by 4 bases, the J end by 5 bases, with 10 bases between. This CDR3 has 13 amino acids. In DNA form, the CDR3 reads TGCGCCAGCAGCGCTAGGGACAACAATGAGCAGTTCTTC. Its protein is CASSARDNNEQFF.

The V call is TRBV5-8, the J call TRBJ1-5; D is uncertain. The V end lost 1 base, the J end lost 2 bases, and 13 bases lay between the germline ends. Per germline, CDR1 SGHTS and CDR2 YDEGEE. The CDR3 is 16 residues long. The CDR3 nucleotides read TGTGCCAGCAGCTTGATGTCCGGGAATCGCAATCAGCCCCAGCATTTT. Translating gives CASSLMSGNRNQPQHF.

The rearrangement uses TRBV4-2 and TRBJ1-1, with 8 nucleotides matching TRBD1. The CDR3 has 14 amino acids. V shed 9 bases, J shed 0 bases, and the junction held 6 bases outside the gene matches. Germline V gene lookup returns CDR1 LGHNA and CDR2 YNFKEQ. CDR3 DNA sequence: TGTGCCAGTACAGGGGGTAGTGTGAACACTGAAGCTTTCTTT. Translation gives CASTGGSVNTEAFF.

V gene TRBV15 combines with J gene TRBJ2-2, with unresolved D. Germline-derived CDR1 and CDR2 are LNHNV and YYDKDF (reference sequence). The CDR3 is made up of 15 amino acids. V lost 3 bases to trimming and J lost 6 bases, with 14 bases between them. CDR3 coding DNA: TGTGCCACCAGCAGTCTTGGGTCTGGATCCGGGGAGCTGTTTTTT. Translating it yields CATSSLGSGSGELFF.

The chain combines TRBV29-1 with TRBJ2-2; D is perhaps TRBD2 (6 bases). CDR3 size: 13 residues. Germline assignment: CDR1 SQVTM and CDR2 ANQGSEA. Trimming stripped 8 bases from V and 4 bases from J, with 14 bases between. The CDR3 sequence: CSSRGAVTGELFF. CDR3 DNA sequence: TGCAGCTCCCGCGGGGCAGTCACCGGGGAGCTGTTTTTT.

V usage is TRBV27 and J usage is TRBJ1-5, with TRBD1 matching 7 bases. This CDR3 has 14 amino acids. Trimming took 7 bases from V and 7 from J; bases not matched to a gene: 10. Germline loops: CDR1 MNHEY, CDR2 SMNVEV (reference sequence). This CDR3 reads CASTERRGRQPQHF. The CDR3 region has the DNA TGTGCCAGCACCGAGAGGAGGGGGCGGCAGCCCCAGCATTTT.

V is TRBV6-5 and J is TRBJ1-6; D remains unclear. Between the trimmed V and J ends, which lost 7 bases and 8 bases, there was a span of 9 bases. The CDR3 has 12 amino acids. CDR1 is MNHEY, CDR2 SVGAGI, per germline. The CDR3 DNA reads TGTGCCAGCAAGATGGGGTATTCACCCCTCCACTTT. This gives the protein CASKMGYSPLHF.